This is a list of T cell receptor beta chains from one sample in a study of blood T cell repertoires in COVID-19. TCRdb keeps only in-frame clones here, not all; method: immunoSEQ multiplex PCR. The profile covers about 60,000 clones, with 65% to 80% appearing a single time and 15% to 20% taken by the ten largest. What was sequenced was peripheral blood. The receptors derive from a man aged 25-40 years with COVID-19, enrolled during active disease. The CDR3 runs from the conserved cysteine through the conserved F or W. The D gene is left open where the match is weak. Rows give clone size only sometimes, using once, few, many, or a class for an expanded clone.

V	J	size	length	D	CDR3	DNA
TRBV7-8	TRBJ2-7	NA	15	TRBD1	CASSRPGTGPYEQYF	TGTGCCAGCAGCCGACCCGGGACAGGACCCTACGAGCAGTACTTC
TRBV29-1	TRBJ1-2	NA	14	TRBD1	CSVEDSTGGIGYTF	TGCAGCGTTGAAGATAGTACAGGGGGAATCGGCTACACCTTC
TRBV6-6	TRBJ2-5	NA	15	NA	CASSYSGRGLETQYF	TGTGCCAGCAGTTACTCGGGCAGGGGTTTAGAGACCCAGTACTTC
TRBV7-9	TRBJ2-2	NA	11	NA	CASSGLGELFF	TGTGCCAGCAGCGGGCTAGGGGAGCTGTTTTTT
TRBV2	TRBJ1-5	NA	14	TRBD1	CASRRTGSNQPQHF	TGTGCCAGCAGGAGGACAGGAAGCAATCAGCCCCAGCATTTT
TRBV6-5	TRBJ1-2	NA	14	TRBD1	CASSLGTDNYGYTF	TGTGCCAGCAGCCTCGGGACAGATAACTATGGCTACACCTTC
TRBV11-2	TRBJ2-1	NA	14	NA	CASSFPSLEHEQFF	TGTGCCAGCAGCTTCCCCTCCCTTGAGCATGAGCAGTTCTTC
TRBV7-9	TRBJ2-7	NA	14	NA	CASSLSTGSYEQYF	TGTGCCAGCAGCTTATCGACAGGCAGCTACGAGCAGTACTTC
TRBV4-1	TRBJ1-3	NA	15	NA	CASSREGFSGNTIYF	TGCGCCAGCAGCCGGGAGGGGTTTTCTGGAAACACCATATATTTT
TRBV6-1	TRBJ2-1	NA	13	NA	CASSDRIFDEQFF	TGTGCCAGCAGTGACAGGATCTTCGATGAGCAGTTCTTC
TRBV5-1	TRBJ2-5	NA	14	NA	CASSTGRGQETQYF	TGCGCCAGCAGCACCGGACGGGGACAAGAGACCCAGTACTTC
TRBV5-4	TRBJ1-2	once	14	NA	CASSFEAGGGGYTF	TGTGCCAGCAGCTTTGAGGCAGGCGGGGGCGGCTACACCTTC
TRBV2	TRBJ1-1	NA	12	NA	CASCRARTEAFF	TGTGCCAGCTGTCGTGCGAGGACTGAAGCTTTCTTT
TRBV5-1	TRBJ1-1	NA	15	NA	CASSLRYGGNTEAFF	TGCGCCAGCAGCCTGCGGTACGGGGGTAACACTGAAGCTTTCTTT
TRBV5-6	TRBJ1-2	NA	14	NA	CASSLGAVNYGYTF	TGTGCCAGCAGCTTGGGTGCGGTAAACTATGGCTACACCTTC
TRBV7-8	TRBJ1-3	NA	16	TRBD1	CASSRTGMGSGNTIYF	TGTGCCAGCAGCCGGACAGGGATGGGCTCTGGAAACACCATATATTTT
TRBV6-5	TRBJ2-7	NA	16	TRBD2	CASSSSGSANSYEQYF	TGTGCCAGCAGTTCTAGCGGGAGCGCCAACTCCTACGAGCAGTACTTC
TRBV9	TRBJ2-3	NA	16	TRBD1	CASSDHDRGPSDTQYF	TGTGCCAGCAGCGACCACGACAGGGGCCCATCCGATACGCAGTATTTT
TRBV7-2	TRBJ2-3	NA	15	TRBD2	CASSPSGGAADTQYF	TGTGCCAGCAGCCCCAGCGGGGGGGCTGCAGATACGCAGTATTTT
TRBV9	TRBJ2-7	NA	14	NA	CASSVGPEMREQYF	TGTGCCAGCAGCGTAGGGCCAGAGATGAGGGAGCAGTACTTC
TRBV6-5	TRBJ2-7	NA	15	TRBD1	CASSDLSGTVYEQYF	TGTGCCAGCAGCGATCTTTCCGGGACAGTCTACGAGCAGTACTTC
TRBV7-3	TRBJ2-5	NA	16	TRBD2	CASSPSGTSGQETQYF	TGTGCCAGCAGCCCAAGCGGGACTAGCGGGCAAGAGACCCAGTACTTC
TRBV6-2/TRBV6-3	TRBJ1-2	NA	14	NA	CASSYSVEGDGYTF	TGTGCCAGCAGTTACTCGGTTGAGGGGGATGGCTACACCTTC
TRBV13	TRBJ2-6	NA	16	NA	CASSVNRAPGANVLTF	TGTGCCAGCAGCGTCAACAGGGCCCCTGGGGCCAACGTCCTGACTTTC
TRBV19	TRBJ1-5	NA	17	NA	CASSIFGGPGSNQPQHF	TGTGCCAGTAGTATATTCGGGGGGCCGGGAAGCAATCAGCCCCAGCATTTT
TRBV7-9	TRBJ2-7	NA	17	TRBD1	CASSLGRRGQGYYEQYF	TGTGCCAGCAGCTTAGGGCGCCGGGGACAGGGATACTACGAGCAGTACTTC
TRBV28	TRBJ2-7	NA	16	TRBD1	CASSLRGPGIVHEQYF	TGTGCCAGCAGTTTAAGGGGGCCAGGGATCGTCCACGAGCAGTACTTC
TRBV6-2/TRBV6-3	TRBJ2-7	NA	16	TRBD1	CASSSFSGTGSYEQYF	TGTGCCAGCAGTTCTTTTTCCGGGACAGGCTCCTACGAGCAGTACTTC
TRBV6-4	TRBJ1-5	NA	14	TRBD1	CASSSSGGDQPQHF	TGTGCCAGCAGTTCCTCAGGGGGCGATCAGCCCCAGCATTTT
TRBV19	TRBJ1-2	NA	14	NA	CASREGGINYGYTF	TGTGCCAGTAGGGAGGGAGGTATTAACTATGGCTACACCTTC
TRBV20-1	TRBJ1-1	few	11	NA	CSAVLTREAFF	TGCAGTGCTGTCCTAACTAGAGAAGCTTTCTTT
TRBV7-9	TRBJ1-6	NA	15	NA	CASSLGGRYNSPLHF	TGTGCCAGCAGCTTGGGAGGGCGGTATAATTCACCCCTCCACTTT
TRBV7-8	TRBJ1-1	NA	15	TRBD1	CASNRDRVANTEAFF	TGTGCCAGCAACCGGGACAGGGTAGCGAACACTGAAGCTTTCTTT
TRBV6-5	TRBJ1-2	NA	16	NA	CASSYSSGARGYGYTF	TGTGCCAGCAGTTACTCGAGTGGGGCTCGGGGGTATGGCTACACCTTC